These T cell receptor beta chains were read from a single sample in a study of T cells after yellow fever vaccination. MiXCR, run by TCRdb on the 5' RACE reads, gives a single entry per CDR3 protein. The data contain hundreds of thousands of distinct CDR3 sequences, approximately 5.2% of them seen just once; the ten biggest clones take up roughly 3%. Material: CD4+ T cells sorted from PBMCs, obtained on the day of the yellow fever booster vaccination. These receptors were obtained from a man aged 18 to 29 who received the YFV17D yellow fever vaccine. Each CDR3 is given with its conserved first and last residue. The order of the fields is CDR3 DNA, CDR3 protein, V gene, J gene, clone size, D gene. The D gene is left open where the match is weak. Some rows have no size entry. The others give once, few or many, or a class for an expanded clone.

DNA: TGTGCCAGCCAGGGAGACTTGACTAATGAAAAACTGTTTTTT
CDR3: CASQGDLTNEKLFF
V: TRBV12-3/TRBV12-4
J: TRBJ1-4
size: .
D: .

DNA: TGTGCCAGCAGTCGCGGGGGGGCTATAGATACGCAGTATTTT
CDR3: CASSRGGAIDTQYF
V: TRBV7-2
J: TRBJ2-3
size: few
D: TRBD2

DNA: TGTGCCAGCAGTTTCGGGGGGTGGAATTCACCCCTCCACTTT
CDR3: CASSFGGWNSPLHF
V: TRBV12-3/TRBV12-4
J: TRBJ1-6
size: few
D: .

DNA: TGTGCCAGCAGTTACTCGAGAGACGGATACGAGCAGTACTTC
CDR3: CASSYSRDGYEQYF
V: TRBV6-5
J: TRBJ2-7
size: .
D: .

DNA: TGCAGTGCTAGGGTTTTGATAGGGGGCGCGGGCGGGGAGCTGTTTTTT
CDR3: CSARVLIGGAGGELFF
V: TRBV20-1
J: TRBJ2-2
size: .
D: TRBD1

DNA: TGTGCCAGCGGGACTAGTCTCACAGATACGCAGTATTTT
CDR3: CASGTSLTDTQYF
V: TRBV7-2
J: TRBJ2-3
size: many
D: TRBD2

DNA: TGTGCCAGCAGCTTAAGTCGGCGGGGGGGTTTCACCGGGGAGCTGTTTTTT
CDR3: CASSLSRRGGFTGELFF
V: TRBV7-2
J: TRBJ2-2
size: few
D: TRBD2

DNA: TGTGCCAGCAATCTACGGCAGACCGAAGAGACCCAGTACTTC
CDR3: CASNLRQTEETQYF
V: TRBV2
J: TRBJ2-5
size: few
D: .

DNA: TGCGCCAGCAGCCAAGAGGGGGAAAGGGCGGAGACCCAGTACTTC
CDR3: CASSQEGERAETQYF
V: TRBV4-3
J: TRBJ2-5
size: few
D: .

DNA: TGCGCCAGCAGCTTGGATGGGACAGGGCGGTGTCTCTTC
CDR3: CASSLDGTGRCLF
V: TRBV5-1
J: TRBJ2-1
size: many
D: TRBD1

DNA: TGTGCCAGCAGTCTCCGGCGGGGGTCGGGAGAGACCCAGTACTTC
CDR3: CASSLRRGSGETQYF
V: TRBV28
J: TRBJ2-5
size: many
D: TRBD2

DNA: TGCAGTGCTAGAGATCCGATGGGCAGGCCAGGCTCCGGTCGACAAGAGACCCAGTACTTC
CDR3: CSARDPMGRPGSGRQETQYF
V: TRBV20-1
J: TRBJ2-5
size: .
D: .

DNA: TGCGCCAGCAGCCAAGCCGGGACCTCACTCGGGTATGAGCAGTTCTTC
CDR3: CASSQAGTSLGYEQFF
V: TRBV4-3
J: TRBJ2-1
size: .
D: .